Listed here are 4 T cell receptor beta chains from one sample, sequenced in a study of T cells in localized non-small cell lung cancer. Sequencing used immunoSEQ multiplex PCR; TCRdb keeps in-frame clones, though not all of them. The data show fewer than 25,000 clones, 90% seen once. Specimen: peripheral blood, collected before any cancer treatment. The receptors shown here come from a woman aged 35-75 years with stage I lung adenocarcinoma.

The chain recombines TRBV11-2 with TRBJ1-4; possibly TRBD1 for D (5 bases). V lost 6 bases, J lost 0 bases, and 8 bases lay in between. Germline V gene sequence: CDR1 SGHAT, CDR2 FQNNGV. The CDR3 length is 14 residues. The CDR3 DNA is TGTGCCAGCAGACGACAGACAACTAATGAAAAACTGTTTTTT. Translated, it gives CASRRQTTNEKLFF.

This CDR3 is CASSQVRRQAQEKLFF. CDR3 coding DNA: TGTGCCAGCAGCCAAGTGCGTCGACAAGCCCAGGAGAAACTGTTTTTT. V and J are TRBV14 and TRBJ1-4; D is unresolved. The germline V and J ends were trimmed by 1 base and 11 bases, with 20 bases remaining between them. The length of the CDR3 is 16 residues. Germline V gene lookup returns CDR1 SGHDN and CDR2 FVKESK.

This chain links TRBV28 with TRBJ1-1; D gene ambiguous. The V end was cut by 2 bases, the J end by 4 bases, with 5 bases between. In germline, CDR1 is MDHEN, CDR2 SYDVKM. The CDR3 is 12 residues long. CDR3 region: CASSLMGTEAFF. The DNA for the CDR3 is TGTGCCAGCAGTTTAATGGGCACTGAAGCTTTCTTT.

The chain has TRBV5-4 and TRBJ1-3, with D unresolved. The V end lost 2 bases, the J end lost 1 base, and 7 bases lay between the germline ends. This CDR3 spans 14 amino acids. Germline lookup yields CDR1 SGHNT and CDR2 YYREEE (reference sequence). The DNA for the CDR3 is TGTGCCAGCAGCTTCGCAGGTTCTGGAAACACCATATATTTT. It yields the protein CASSFAGSGNTIYF.